The sequence of this TCR beta chain was determined in a study of cytomegalovirus exposure and HLA in healthy donors. Notes on the study in general: HLA-A and HLA-B allele assignments for most subjects were reportedly predicted accurately using TCR beta sequences. A later analysis showed TCR association rates differing by HLA locus, peaking at DRB1 and lowest at HLA-C. The authors listed around 150 TCR beta chains as cytomegalovirus-associated. A previous analysis found most TCR beta V segments productive roughly 87% or roughly 30% of the time.

Primers included in the PCR were 60 Vbeta and 13 Jbeta primers. Sequencing used immunoSEQ multiplex PCR; TCRdb keeps in-frame clones, though not all of them. Among some 100,000 clones listed, 79% were seen once. With regard to this clone: The antigen remains unidentified.

The CDR3 length is 17 residues. The V and J genes are TRBV21-1 and TRBJ1-2; TRBD1 is the table's D call and was not checked against the DNA. TRBV21-1 represents a pseudogene. Sequenced: PBMCs. This receptor was taken from a female donor in good health and CMV-seropositive. The CDR3 DNA is TGTGCCAGCAGCAAAGCCGGCCAGGGGGCTGGAGAGAGTGGCTACACCTTC. Amino acids: CASSKAGQGAGESGYTF.